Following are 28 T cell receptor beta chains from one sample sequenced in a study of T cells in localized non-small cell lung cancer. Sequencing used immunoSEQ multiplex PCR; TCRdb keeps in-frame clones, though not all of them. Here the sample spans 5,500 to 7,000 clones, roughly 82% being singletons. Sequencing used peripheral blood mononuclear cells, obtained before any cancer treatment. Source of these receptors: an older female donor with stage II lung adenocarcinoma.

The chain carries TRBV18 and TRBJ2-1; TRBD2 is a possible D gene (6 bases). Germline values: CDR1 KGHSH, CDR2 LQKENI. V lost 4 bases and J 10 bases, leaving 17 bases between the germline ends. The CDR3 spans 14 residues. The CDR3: CASSLGTGVGEQFF. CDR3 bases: TGTGCCAGCTCACTCGGGACGGGAGTGGGAGAGCAGTTCTTC.

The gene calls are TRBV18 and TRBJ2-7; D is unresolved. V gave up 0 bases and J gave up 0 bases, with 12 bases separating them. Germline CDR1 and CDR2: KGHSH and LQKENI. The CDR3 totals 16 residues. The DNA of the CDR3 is TGTGCCAGCTCACCACCGAACTCGGAGAGCTCCTACGAGCAGTACTTC. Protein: CASSPPNSESSYEQYF.

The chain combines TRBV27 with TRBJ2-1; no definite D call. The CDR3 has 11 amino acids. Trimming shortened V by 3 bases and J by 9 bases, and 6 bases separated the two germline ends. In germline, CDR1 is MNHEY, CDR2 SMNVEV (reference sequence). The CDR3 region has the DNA TGTGCCAGCAGTTTTGGGCCTGAGCAGTTCTTC. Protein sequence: CASSFGPEQFF.

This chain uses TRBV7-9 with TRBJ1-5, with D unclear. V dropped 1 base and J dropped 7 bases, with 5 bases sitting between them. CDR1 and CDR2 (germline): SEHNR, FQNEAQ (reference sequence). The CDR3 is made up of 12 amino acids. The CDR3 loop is CASSLDGQPQHF. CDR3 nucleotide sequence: TGTGCCAGCAGCTTAGACGGGCAGCCCCAGCATTTT.

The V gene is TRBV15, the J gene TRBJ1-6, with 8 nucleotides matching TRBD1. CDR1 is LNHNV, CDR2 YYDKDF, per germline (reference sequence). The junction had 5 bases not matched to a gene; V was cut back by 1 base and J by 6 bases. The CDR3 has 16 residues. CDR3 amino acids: CATSRGYRGINSPLHF. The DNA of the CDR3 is TGTGCCACCAGCAGAGGGTACAGGGGGATTAATTCACCCCTCCACTTT.

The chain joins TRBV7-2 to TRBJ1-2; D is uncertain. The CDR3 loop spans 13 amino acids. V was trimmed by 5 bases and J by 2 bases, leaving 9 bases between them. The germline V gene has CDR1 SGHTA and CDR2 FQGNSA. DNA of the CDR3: TGTGCCAGCAGCCTTACAAGAAACTATGGCTACACCTTC. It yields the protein CASSLTRNYGYTF.

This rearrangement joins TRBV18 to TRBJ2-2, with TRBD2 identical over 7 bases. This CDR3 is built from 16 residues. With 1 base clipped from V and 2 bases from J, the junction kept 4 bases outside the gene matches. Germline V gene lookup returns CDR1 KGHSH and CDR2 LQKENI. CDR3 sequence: CASSPLAGVNTGELFF. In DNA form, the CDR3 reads TGTGCCAGCTCACCACTAGCGGGTGTTAACACCGGGGAGCTGTTTTTT. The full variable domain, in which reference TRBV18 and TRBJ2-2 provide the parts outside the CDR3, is NAGVMQNPRHLVRRRGQEARLRCSPMKGHSHVYWYRQLPEEGLKFMVYLQKENIIDESGMPKERFSAEFPKEGPSILRIQQVVRGDSAAYFCASSPLAGVNTGELFFGEGSRLTVL.

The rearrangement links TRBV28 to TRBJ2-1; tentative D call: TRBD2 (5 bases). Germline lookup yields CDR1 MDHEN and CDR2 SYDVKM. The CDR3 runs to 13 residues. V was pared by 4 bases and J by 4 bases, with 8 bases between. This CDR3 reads CASSWRTYNEQFF. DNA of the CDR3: TGTGCCAGCAGTTGGAGGACGTACAATGAGCAGTTCTTC.

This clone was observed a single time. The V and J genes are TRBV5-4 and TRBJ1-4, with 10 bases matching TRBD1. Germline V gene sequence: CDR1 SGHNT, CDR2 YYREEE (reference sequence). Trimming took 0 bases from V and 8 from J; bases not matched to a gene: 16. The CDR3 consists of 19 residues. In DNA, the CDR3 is TGTGCCAGCAGCTTGGGGGTCTCCGGGACAGGGGTTTGGGAAGAAAAACTGTTTTTT. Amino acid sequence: CASSLGVSGTGVWEEKLFF. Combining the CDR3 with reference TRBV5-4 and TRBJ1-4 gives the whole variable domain ETGVTQSPTHLIKTRGQQVTLRCSSQSGHNTVSWYQQALGQGPQFIFQYYREEENGRGNFPPRFSGLQFPNYSSELNVNALELDDSALYLCASSLGVSGTGVWEEKLFFGSGTQLSVL.

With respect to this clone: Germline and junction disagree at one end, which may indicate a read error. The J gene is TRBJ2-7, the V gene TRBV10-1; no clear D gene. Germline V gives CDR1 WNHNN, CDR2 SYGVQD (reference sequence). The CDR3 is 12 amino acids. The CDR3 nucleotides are TGCGCCAGCGGTGAGTCCGGCTACGAGCAGTACTTC. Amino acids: CASGESGYEQYF.

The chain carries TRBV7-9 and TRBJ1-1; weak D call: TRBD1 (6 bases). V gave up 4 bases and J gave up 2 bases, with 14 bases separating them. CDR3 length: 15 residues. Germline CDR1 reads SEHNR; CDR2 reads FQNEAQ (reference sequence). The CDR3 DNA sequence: TGTGCCAGCAGCTCCCTACAGGGTAGAAACACTGAAGCTTTCTTT. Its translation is CASSSLQGRNTEAFF.

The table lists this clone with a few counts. CDR3 protein: CAWSGLGGDQPQHF. Written as DNA, the CDR3 is TGTGCCTGGAGTGGACTTGGGGGTGATCAGCCCCAGCATTTT. The chain joins TRBV30 to TRBJ1-5; TRBD1 might be the D (5 bases). The ends were cut back, 1 base at V and 5 bases at J, with 12 bases in the middle. The CDR3 consists of 14 residues. Germline V gene lookup returns CDR1 GTSNPN and CDR2 SVGIG (reference sequence). Full variable domain (missing parts from reference TRBV30 and TRBJ1-5): SQTIHQWPATLVQPVGSPLSLECTVEGTSNPNLYWYRQAAGRGLQLLFYSVGIGQISSEVPQNLSASRPQDRQFILSSKKLLLSDSGFYLCAWSGLGGDQPQHFGDGTRLSIL.

CDR3 bases: TGTGCCAGCAGCTTAGCGGGTCAGCCCCAGCATTTT. Translating gives CASSLAGQPQHF. The genes are TRBV7-8 and TRBJ1-5; no firm D call. The CDR3 consists of 12 residues. The germline CDR1 and CDR2 sequences are SGHVS and FQNEAQ. Trimming shortened V by 0 bases and J by 6 bases, and 3 bases separated the two germline ends. Combining the CDR3 with reference TRBV7-8 and TRBJ1-5 gives the whole variable domain GAGVSQSPRYKVAKRGQDVALRCDPISGHVSLFWYQQALGQGPEFLTYFQNEAQLDKSGLPSDRFFAERPEGSVSTLKIQRTQQEDSAVYLCASSLAGQPQHFGDGTRLSIL.

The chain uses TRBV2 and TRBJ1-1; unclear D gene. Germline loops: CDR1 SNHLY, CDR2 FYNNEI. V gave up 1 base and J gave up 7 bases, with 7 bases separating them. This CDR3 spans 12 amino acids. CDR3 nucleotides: TGTGCCAGCAGTGAAGGTGGCGGTGAAGCTTTCTTT. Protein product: CASSEGGGEAFF.

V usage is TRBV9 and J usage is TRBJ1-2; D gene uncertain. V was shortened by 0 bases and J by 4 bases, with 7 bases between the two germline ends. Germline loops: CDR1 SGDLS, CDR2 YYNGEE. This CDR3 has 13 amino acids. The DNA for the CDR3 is TGTGCCAGCAGCGTAGAGCTCGGCTATGGCTACACCTTC. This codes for CASSVELGYGYTF.

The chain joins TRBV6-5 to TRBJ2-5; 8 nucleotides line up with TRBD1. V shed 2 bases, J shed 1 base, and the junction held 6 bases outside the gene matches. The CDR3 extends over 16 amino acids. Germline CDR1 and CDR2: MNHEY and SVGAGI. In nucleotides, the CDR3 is TGTGCCAGCAGTTACACCTGGACAGGGACCCAAGAGACCCAGTACTTC. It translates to CASSYTWTGTQETQYF.

The CDR3 DNA is TGTGCCATCAGTGAGAGGGCGGTGAACACTGAAGCTTTCTTT. Translation gives CAISERAVNTEAFF. The chain has TRBV10-3 and TRBJ1-1, with unresolved D. CDR1 and CDR2 (germline): ENHRY, SYGVKD. The CDR3 is 14 amino acids. V was trimmed by 2 bases and J by 0 bases, leaving 7 bases between them.

CDR3 loop: CASSIDGSYNEQFF. The CDR3 nucleotides are TGTGCCAGTAGTATAGATGGGTCCTACAATGAGCAGTTCTTC. This chain joins TRBV19 and TRBJ2-1, with unresolved D. Germline CDR1 is LNHDA and CDR2 is SQIVND (reference sequence). V shed 0 bases and J shed 1 base, with 4 bases lying between them. This CDR3 has 14 residues.

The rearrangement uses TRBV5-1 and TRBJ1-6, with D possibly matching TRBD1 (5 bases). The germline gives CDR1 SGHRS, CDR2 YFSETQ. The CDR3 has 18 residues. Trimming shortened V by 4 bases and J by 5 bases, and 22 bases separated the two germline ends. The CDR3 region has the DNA TGCGCCAGCAGCCCCGGTGATGACGGGGCGGGCCATAATTCACCCCTCCACTTT. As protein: CASSPGDDGAGHNSPLHF.

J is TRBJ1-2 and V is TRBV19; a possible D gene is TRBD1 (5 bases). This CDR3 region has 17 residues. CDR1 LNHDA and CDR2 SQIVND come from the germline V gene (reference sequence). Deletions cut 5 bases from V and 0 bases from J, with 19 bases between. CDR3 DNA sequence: TGTGCCAGTAGTGTGGGGCCGGGGCTCCAAGCTAACTATGGCTACACCTTC. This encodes CASSVGPGLQANYGYTF. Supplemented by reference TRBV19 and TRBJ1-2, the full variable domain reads DGGITQSPKYLFRKEGQNVTLSCEQNLNHDAMYWYRQDPGQGLRLIYYSQIVNDFQKGDIAEGYSVSREKKESFPLTVTSAQKNPTAFYLCASSVGPGLQANYGYTFGSGTRLTVV.

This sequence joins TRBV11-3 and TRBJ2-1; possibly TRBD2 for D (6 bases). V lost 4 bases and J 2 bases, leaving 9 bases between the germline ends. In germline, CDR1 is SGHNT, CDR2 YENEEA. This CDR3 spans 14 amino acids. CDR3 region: CASSSGLAYNEQFF. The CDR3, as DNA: TGTGCCAGCAGCTCGGGACTCGCCTACAATGAGCAGTTCTTC. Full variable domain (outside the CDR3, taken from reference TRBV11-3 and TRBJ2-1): EAGVVQSPRYKIIEKKQPVAFWCNPISGHNTLYWYLQNLGQGPELLIRYENEEAVDDSQLPKDRFSAERLKGVDSTLKIQPAELGDSAVYLCASSSGLAYNEQFFGPGTRLTVL.

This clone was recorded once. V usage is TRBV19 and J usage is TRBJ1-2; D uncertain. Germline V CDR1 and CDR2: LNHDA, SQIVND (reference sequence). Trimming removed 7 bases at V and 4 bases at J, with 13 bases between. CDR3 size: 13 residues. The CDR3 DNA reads TGTGCCAGTACCCCTGGCGGATCCTATGGCTACACCTTC. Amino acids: CASTPGGSYGYTF.

The CDR3 spells CASSLISTDTQYF. CDR3 coding DNA: TGTGCCAGCAGCTTAATTAGCACAGATACGCAGTATTTT. The V and J genes are TRBV7-3 and TRBJ2-3, with no clear D. The V and J ends lost 1 base and 0 bases respectively, with 2 bases between them. The CDR3 is made up of 13 amino acids. Germline loops: CDR1 SGHTA, CDR2 FQGTGA.

CDR3 nucleotides: TGTGCCAGTAGTATTTCAGTTCTAGCGGGAGTTGAGCAGTACTTC. It is translated as CASSISVLAGVEQYF. The chain links TRBV19 to TRBJ2-7, with TRBD2 matching over 10 bases. V gave up 3 bases and J gave up 7 bases; unmatched junction bases: 9. CDR1 and CDR2 (germline): LNHDA, SQIVND (reference sequence). This CDR3 has 15 residues.

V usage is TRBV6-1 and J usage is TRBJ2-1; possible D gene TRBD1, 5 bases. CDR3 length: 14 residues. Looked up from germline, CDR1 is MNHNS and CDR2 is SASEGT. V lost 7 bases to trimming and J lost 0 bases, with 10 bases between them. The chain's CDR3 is CASIQGASYNEQFF. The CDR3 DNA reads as TGTGCCAGCATCCAAGGGGCCTCCTACAATGAGCAGTTCTTC.

The chain's CDR3 is CASSLALGQNNEQFF. The CDR3 DNA reads as TGTGCCAGCAGCTTAGCGCTCGGACAGAACAATGAGCAGTTCTTC. The chain links TRBV7-2 to TRBJ2-1, with D tentatively TRBD1 (6 bases). The V end was cut by 0 bases, the J end by 5 bases, with 11 bases between. The CDR3 is 15 residues long. Germline V lookup: CDR1 SGHTA, CDR2 FQGNSA.

CDR3 region: CASSGRAGTHIIYGYTF. Written as DNA, the CDR3 is TGTGCCAGCAGTGGGCGGGCAGGGACACATATTATCTATGGCTACACCTTC. The chain carries TRBV6-1 and TRBJ1-2; D possibly corresponds to TRBD1 (6 bases). V was clipped by 4 bases and J by 4 bases, with 22 bases between them. The CDR3 runs to 17 residues. CDR1 MNHNS and CDR2 SASEGT come from the germline V gene.

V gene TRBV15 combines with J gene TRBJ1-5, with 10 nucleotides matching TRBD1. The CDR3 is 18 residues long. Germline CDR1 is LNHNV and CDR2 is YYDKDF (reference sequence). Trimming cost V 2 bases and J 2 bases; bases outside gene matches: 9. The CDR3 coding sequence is TGTGCCACCAGCAGACCAGGACAGGGGGGTAGGGGCAATCAGCCCCAGCATTTT. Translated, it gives CATSRPGQGGRGNQPQHF. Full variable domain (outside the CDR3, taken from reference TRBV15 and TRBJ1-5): DAMVIQNPRYQVTQFGKPVTLSCSQTLNHNVMYWYQQKSSQAPKLLFHYYDKDFNNEADTPDNFQSRRPNTSFCFLDIRSPGLGDTAMYLCATSRPGQGGRGNQPQHFGDGTRLSIL.